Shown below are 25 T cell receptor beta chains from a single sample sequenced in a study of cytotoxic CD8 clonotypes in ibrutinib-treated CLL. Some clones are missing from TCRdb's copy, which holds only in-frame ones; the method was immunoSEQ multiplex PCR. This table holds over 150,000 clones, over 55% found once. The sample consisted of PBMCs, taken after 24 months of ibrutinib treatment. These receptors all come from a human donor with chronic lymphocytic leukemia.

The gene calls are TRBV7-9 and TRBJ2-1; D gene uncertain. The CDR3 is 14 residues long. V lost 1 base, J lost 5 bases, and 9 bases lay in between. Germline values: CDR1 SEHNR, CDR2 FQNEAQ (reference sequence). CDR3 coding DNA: TGTGCCAGCAGCTTAGTCCAAATTAACAATGAGCAGTTCTTC. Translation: CASSLVQINNEQFF.

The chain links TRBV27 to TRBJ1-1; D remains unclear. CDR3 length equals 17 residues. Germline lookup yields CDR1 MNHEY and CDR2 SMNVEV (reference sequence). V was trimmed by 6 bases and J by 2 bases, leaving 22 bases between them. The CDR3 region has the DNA TGTGCCAGCAGGACGGCGATGGATGGCAGACTCAACACTGAAGCTTTCTTT. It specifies CASRTAMDGRLNTEAFF.

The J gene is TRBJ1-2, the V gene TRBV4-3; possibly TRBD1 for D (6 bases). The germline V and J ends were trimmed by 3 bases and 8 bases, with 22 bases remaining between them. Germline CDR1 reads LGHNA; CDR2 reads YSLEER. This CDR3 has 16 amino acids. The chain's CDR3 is CASSQQAFRGRGGYTF. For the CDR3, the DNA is TGCGCCAGCAGCCAGCAAGCTTTCAGGGGACGGGGAGGCTACACCTTC.

Here the CDR3 reads CASSQIGAANEKLFF. CDR3 in DNA: TGTGCCAGCAGCCAGATCGGGGCGGCTAATGAAAAACTGTTTTTT. V usage is TRBV14 and J usage is TRBJ1-4, with a weak D call TRBD1 (5 bases). Germline values: CDR1 SGHDN, CDR2 FVKESK. Deletions cut 3 bases from V and 3 bases from J, with 11 bases between. The CDR3 is 15 residues long.

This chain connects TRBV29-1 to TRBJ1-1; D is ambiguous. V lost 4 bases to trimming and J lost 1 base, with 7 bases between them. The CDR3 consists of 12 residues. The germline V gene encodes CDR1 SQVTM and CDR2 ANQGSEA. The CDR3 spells CSVGPENTEAFF. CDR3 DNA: TGCAGCGTTGGGCCGGAGAACACTGAAGCTTTCTTT.

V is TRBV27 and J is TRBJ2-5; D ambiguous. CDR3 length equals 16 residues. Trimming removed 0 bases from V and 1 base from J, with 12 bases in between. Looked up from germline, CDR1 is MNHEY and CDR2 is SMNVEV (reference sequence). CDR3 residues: CASSLSIRPPQETQYF. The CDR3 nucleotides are TGTGCCAGCAGTTTATCCATCAGACCACCCCAAGAGACCCAGTACTTC.

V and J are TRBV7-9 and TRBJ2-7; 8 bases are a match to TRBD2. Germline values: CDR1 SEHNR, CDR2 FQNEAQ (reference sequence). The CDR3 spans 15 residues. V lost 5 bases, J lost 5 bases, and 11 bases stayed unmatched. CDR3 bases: TGTGCCAGCAGCCTCCAGCGGGAGTATATCGACGAGCAGTACTTC. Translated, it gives CASSLQREYIDEQYF.

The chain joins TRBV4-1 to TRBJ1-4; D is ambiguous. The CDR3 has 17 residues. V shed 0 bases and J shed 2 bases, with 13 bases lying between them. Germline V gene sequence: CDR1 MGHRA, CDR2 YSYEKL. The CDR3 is CASSQDLLRSTNEKLFF. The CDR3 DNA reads TGCGCCAGCAGCCAAGATCTTTTACGGTCGACTAATGAAAAACTGTTTTTT.

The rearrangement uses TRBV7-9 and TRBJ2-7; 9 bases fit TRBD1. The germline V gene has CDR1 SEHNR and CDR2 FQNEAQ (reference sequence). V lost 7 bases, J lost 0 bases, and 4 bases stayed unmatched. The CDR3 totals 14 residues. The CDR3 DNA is TGTGCCAGCATTCCGGGACAGGGCTCCTACGAGCAGTACTTC. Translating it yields CASIPGQGSYEQYF.

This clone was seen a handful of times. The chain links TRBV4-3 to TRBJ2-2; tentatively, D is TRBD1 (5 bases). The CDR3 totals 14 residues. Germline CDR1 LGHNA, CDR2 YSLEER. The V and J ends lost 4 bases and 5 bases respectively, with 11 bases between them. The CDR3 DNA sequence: TGCGCCAGCAGCCTGGACATCGATACCGGGGAGCTGTTTTTT. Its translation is CASSLDIDTGELFF.

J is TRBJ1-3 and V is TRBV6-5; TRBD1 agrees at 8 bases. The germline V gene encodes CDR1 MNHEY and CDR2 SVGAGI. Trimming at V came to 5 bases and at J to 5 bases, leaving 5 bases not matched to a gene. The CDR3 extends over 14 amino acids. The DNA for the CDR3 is TGTGCCAGCAGTAAAAGGGACAGGCGAAACACCATATATTTT. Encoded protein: CASSKRDRRNTIYF.

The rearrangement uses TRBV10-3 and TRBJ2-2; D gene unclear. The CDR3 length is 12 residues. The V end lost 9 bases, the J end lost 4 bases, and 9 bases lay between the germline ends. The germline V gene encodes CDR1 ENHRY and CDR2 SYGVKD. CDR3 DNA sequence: TGTGCCATAAAACGGCCCACCGGGGAGCTGTTTTTT. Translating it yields CAIKRPTGELFF.

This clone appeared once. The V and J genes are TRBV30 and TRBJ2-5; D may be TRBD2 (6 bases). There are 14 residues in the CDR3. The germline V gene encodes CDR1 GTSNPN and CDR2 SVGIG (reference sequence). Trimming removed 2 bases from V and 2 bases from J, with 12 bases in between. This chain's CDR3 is CAWSRGRGQETQYF. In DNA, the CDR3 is TGTGCCTGGAGTCGGGGGAGAGGGCAAGAGACCCAGTACTTC.

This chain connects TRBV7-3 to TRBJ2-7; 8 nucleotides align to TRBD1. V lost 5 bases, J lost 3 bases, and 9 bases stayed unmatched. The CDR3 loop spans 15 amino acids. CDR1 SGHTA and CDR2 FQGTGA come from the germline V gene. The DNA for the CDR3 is TGTGCCAGCAGCCCCCAGACAGGGACAGGCTACGAGCAGTACTTC. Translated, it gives CASSPQTGTGYEQYF. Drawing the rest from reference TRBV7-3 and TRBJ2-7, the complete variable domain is GAGVSQTPSNKVTEKGKYVELRCDPISGHTALYWYRQSLGQGPEFLIYFQGTGAADDSGLPNDRFFAVRPEGSVSTLKIQRTERGDSAVYLCASSPQTGTGYEQYFGPGTRLTVT.

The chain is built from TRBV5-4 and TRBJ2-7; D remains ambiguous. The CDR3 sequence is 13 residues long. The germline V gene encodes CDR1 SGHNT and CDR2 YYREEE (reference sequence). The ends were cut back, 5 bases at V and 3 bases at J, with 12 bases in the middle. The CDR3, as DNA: TGTGCCAGCAGGTCCGATCGGATCTACGAGCAGTACTTC. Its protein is CASRSDRIYEQYF.

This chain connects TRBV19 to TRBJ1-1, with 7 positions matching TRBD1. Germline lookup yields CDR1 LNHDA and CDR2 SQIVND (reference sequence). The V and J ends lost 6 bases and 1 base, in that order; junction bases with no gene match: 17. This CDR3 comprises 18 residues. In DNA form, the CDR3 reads TGTGCCAGTAGCCTCACAGGGGCCTCGAAACTAAAGAACACTGAAGCTTTCTTT. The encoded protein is CASSLTGASKLKNTEAFF.

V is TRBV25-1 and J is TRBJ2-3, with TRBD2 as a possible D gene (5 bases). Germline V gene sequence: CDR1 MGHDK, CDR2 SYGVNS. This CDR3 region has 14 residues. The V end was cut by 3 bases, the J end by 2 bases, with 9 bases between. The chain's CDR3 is CASSDRLNTDTQYF. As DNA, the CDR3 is TGTGCCAGCAGTGACCGACTAAACACAGATACGCAGTATTTT.

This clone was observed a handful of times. The CDR3 region is CASNLLAGAPGELFF. Written as DNA, the CDR3 is TGTGCCAGCAATCTACTAGCGGGAGCGCCCGGGGAGCTGTTTTTT. The V call is TRBV2, the J call TRBJ2-2, with TRBD2 matching 11 bases. The CDR3 covers 15 residues. Germline CDR1 reads SNHLY; CDR2 reads FYNNEI. The J segment lost 6 bases and the V segment lost 7 bases, leaving 7 bases of the junction unmatched.

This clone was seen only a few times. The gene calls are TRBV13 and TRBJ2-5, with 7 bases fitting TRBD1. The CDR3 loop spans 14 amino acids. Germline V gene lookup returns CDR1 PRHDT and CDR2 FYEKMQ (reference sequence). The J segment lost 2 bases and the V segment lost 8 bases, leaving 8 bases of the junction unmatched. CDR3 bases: TGTGCCAGCGCCAGAGGGGGCGGGCAAGAGACCCAGTACTTC. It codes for CASARGGGQETQYF.

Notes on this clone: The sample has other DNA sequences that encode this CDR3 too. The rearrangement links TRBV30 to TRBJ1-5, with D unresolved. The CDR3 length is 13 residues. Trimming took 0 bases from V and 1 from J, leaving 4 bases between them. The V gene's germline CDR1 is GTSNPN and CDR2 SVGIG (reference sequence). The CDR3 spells CAWSVGSNQPQHF. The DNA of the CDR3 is TGTGCCTGGAGTGTAGGGAGCAATCAGCCCCAGCATTTT.

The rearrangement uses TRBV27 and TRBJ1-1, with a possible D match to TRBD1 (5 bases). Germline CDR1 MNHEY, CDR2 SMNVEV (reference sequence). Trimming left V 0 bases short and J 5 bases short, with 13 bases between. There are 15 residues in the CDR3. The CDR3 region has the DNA TGTGCCAGCAGTTTATCTGGGACTCGGGGAACTGAAGCTTTCTTT. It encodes CASSLSGTRGTEAFF.

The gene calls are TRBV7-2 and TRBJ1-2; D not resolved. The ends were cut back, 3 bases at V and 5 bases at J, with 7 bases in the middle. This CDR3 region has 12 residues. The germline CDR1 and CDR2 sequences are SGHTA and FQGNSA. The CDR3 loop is CASSLFRYGYTF. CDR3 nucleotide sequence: TGTGCCAGCAGCTTGTTCCGATATGGCTACACCTTC.

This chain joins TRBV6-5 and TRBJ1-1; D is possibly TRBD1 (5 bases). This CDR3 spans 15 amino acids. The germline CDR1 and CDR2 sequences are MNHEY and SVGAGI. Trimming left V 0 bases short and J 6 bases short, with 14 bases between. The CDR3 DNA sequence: TGTGCCAGCAGTTACTCAGGCAGGGTGGGGTCTGAAGCTTTCTTT. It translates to CASSYSGRVGSEAFF.

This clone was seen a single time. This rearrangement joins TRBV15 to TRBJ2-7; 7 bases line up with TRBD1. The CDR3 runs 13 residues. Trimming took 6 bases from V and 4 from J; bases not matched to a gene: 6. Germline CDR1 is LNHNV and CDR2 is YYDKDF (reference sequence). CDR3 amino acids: CATSPGQRYEQYF. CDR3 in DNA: TGTGCCACCAGTCCGGGACAGAGGTACGAGCAGTACTTC. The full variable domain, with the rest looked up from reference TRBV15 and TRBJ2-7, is DAMVIQNPRYQVTQFGKPVTLSCSQTLNHNVMYWYQQKSSQAPKLLFHYYDKDFNNEADTPDNFQSRRPNTSFCFLDIRSPGLGDTAMYLCATSPGQRYEQYFGPGTRLTVT.

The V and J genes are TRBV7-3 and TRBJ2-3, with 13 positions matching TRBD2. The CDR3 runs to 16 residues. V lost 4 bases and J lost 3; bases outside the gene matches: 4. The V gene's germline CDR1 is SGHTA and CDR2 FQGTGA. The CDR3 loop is CASSSRLAGGTDTQYF. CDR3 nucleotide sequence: TGTGCCAGCAGCTCTCGACTAGCGGGAGGAACAGATACGCAGTATTTT. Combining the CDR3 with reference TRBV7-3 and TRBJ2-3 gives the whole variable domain GAGVSQTPSNKVTEKGKYVELRCDPISGHTALYWYRQSLGQGPEFLIYFQGTGAADDSGLPNDRFFAVRPEGSVSTLKIQRTERGDSAVYLCASSSRLAGGTDTQYFGPGTRLTVL.